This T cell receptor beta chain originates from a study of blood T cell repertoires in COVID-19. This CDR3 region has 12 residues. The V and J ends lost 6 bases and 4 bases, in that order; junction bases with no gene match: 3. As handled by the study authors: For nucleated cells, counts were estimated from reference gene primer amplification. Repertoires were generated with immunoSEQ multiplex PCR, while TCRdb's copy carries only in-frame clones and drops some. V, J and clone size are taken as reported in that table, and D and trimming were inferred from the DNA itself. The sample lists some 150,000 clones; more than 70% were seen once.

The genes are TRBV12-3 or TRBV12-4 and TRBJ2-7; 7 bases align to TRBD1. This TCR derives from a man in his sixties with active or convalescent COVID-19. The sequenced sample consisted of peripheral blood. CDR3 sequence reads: CASSSGGYEQYF. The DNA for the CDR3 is TGTGCCAGCAGCTCAGGGGGATACGAGCAGTACTTC.